The subject of this entry is one T cell receptor (beta chain). Its antigen is as yet unknown. Two nested PCRs, of roughly 15 and 9 cycles, processed TCRalpha and TCRbeta cDNA. TCRdb reprocessed the 5' RACE reads, with one entry per CDR3 protein and no DNA. The sample data list more than 85,000 distinct CDR3 sequences. This record comes from a study of monozygotic twins with inflammatory bowel disease. Study-level findings and limits: Researchers were unable to tell different T cell subtypes apart. Immunosuppressive treatments were not uniform, and this may have added variability to patient repertoires.

Germline CDR1 SGHVS, CDR2 FNYEAQ. The CDR3 runs to 12 residues. This receptor was identified in a human donor with ulcerative colitis or Crohn's disease, or a healthy co-twin of an affected twin (not recorded which). The chain uses TRBV7-6 and TRBJ2-5. Sample: blood. CDR3: CASSLVQETQYF.